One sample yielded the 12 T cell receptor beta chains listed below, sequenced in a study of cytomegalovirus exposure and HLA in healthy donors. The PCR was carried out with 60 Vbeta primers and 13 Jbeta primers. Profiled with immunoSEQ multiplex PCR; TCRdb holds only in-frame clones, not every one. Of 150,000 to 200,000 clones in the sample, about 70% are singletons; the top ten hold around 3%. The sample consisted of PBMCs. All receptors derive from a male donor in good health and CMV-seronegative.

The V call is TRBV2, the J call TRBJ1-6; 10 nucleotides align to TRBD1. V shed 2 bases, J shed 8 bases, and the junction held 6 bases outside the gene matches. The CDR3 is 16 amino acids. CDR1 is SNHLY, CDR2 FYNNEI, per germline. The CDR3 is CASSESGDRGDSPLHF. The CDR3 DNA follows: TGTGCCAGCAGTGAATCTGGGGACAGGGGTGATTCACCCCTCCACTTT.

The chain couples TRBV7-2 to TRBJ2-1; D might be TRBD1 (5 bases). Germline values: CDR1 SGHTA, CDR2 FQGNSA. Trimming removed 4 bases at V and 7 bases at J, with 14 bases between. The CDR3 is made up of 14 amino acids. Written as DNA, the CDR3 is TGTGCCAGCAGCTCCCTACAGGCCAGGAATGAGCAGTTCTTC. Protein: CASSSLQARNEQFF.

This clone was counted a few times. The CDR3 DNA reads as TGTGCCACCAGCCGAGGGGGCAGGGCCCCAACTGAAGCTTTCTTT. This translates into CATSRGGRAPTEAFF. The chain is built from TRBV15 and TRBJ1-1, with 7 bases aligning to TRBD1. The CDR3 is made up of 15 amino acids. In germline, CDR1 is LNHNV, CDR2 YYDKDF (reference sequence). With V trimmed by 5 bases and J by 5 bases, 11 bases remained unmatched.

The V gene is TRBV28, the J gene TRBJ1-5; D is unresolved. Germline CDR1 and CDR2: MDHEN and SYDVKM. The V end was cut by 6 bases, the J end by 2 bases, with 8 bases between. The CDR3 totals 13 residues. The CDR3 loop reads CASRTARNQPQHF. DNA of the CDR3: TGTGCCAGCAGAACAGCCCGCAATCAGCCCCAGCATTTT.

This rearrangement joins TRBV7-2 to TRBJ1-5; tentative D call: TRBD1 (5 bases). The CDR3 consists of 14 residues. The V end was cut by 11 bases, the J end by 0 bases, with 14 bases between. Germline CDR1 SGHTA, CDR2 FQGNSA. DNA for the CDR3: TGTGCCTCACAGGAGTCCTATAGCAATCAGCCCCAGCATTTT. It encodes CASQESYSNQPQHF. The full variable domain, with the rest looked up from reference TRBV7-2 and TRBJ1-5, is GAGVSQSPSNKVTEKGKDVELRCDPISGHTALYWYRQSLGQGLEFLIYFQGNSAPDKSGLPSDRFSAERTGGSVSTLTIQRTQQEDSAVYLCASQESYSNQPQHFGDGTRLSIL.

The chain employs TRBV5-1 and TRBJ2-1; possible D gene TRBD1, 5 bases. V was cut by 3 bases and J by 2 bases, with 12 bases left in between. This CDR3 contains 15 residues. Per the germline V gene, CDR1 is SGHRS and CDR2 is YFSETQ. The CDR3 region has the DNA TGCGCCAGCAGCTCGGAGCCAGGGCCCTACAATGAGCAGTTCTTC. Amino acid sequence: CASSSEPGPYNEQFF. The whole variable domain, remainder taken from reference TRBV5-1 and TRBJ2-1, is KAGVTQTPRYLIKTRGQQVTLSCSPISGHRSVSWYQQTPGQGLQFLFEYFSETQRNKGNFPGRFSGRQFSNSRSEMNVSTLELGDSALYLCASSSEPGPYNEQFFGPGTRLTVL.

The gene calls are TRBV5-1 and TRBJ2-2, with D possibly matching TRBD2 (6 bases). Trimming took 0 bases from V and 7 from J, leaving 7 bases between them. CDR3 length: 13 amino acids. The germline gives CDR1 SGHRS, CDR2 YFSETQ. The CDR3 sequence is CASSLAEGGELFF. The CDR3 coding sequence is TGCGCCAGCAGCTTGGCGGAGGGCGGGGAGCTGTTTTTT.

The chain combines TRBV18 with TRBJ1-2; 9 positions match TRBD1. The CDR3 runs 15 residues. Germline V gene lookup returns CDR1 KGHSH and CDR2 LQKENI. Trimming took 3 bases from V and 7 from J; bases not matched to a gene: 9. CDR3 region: CASSPIGQGMVGYTF. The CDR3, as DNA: TGTGCCAGCTCACCGATTGGACAGGGGATGGTTGGCTACACCTTC.

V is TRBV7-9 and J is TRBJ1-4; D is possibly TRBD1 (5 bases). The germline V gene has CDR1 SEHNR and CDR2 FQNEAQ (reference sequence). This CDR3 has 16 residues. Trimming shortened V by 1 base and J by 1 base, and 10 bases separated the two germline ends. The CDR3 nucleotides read TGTGCCAGCAGCTTAGGCCCGGGGGGAACTAATGAAAAACTGTTTTTT. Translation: CASSLGPGGTNEKLFF.

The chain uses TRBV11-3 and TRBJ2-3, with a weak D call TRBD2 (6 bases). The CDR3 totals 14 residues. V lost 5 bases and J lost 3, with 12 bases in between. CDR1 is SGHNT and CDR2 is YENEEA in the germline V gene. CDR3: CASSPTAGTDTQYF. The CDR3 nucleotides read TGTGCCAGCAGCCCCACTGCGGGGACAGATACGCAGTATTTT.

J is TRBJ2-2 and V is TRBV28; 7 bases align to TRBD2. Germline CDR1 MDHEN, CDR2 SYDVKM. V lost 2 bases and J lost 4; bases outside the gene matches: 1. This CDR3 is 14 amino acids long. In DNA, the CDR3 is TGTGCCAGCAGTTTAGGGAGGGCCACCGGGGAGCTGTTTTTT. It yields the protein CASSLGRATGELFF.

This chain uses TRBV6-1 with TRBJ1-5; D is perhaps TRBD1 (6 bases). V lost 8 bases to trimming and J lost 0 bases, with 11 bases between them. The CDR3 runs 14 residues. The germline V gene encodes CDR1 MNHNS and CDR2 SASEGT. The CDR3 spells CASGNRVSNQPQHF. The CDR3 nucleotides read TGTGCCAGCGGTAACAGGGTTAGCAATCAGCCCCAGCATTTT.